This T cell receptor beta chain was recorded in a study of Graves' ophthalmopathy and Graves' hyperthyroidism. Study information: The blood sample was drawn at first diagnosis and before any treatment.

Germline CDR1 and CDR2: LNHDA and SQIVND (reference sequence). The junction had 10 bases not matched to a gene; V was cut back by 5 bases and J by 1 base. CDR3 length: 16 amino acids. TCR beta CDR3 regions were amplified from RNA transcripts. An initial RT-PCR round employing HTBI primers preceded a second-round multiplex PCR. TCRdb recomputed calls from the multiplex PCR reads with MiXCR, one row per CDR3 protein. The data show 350,000 to 400,000 distinct CDR3 sequences, approximately 16% seen once. This clonotype was seen many times. V usage is TRBV19 and J usage is TRBJ1-1; 7 bases align to TRBD1. This TCR was recovered from a young woman with Graves' ophthalmopathy. The sample taken for sequencing was peripheral blood. The CDR3 sequence is CASSPRQGPANTEAFF. The CDR3 DNA follows: TGTGCCAGTAGTCCAAGACAGGGTCCGGCGAACACTGAAGCTTTCTTT.